Listed below are T cell receptor beta chains from one sample, sequenced in a study of cytomegalovirus exposure and HLA in healthy donors. Here immunoSEQ multiplex PCR was the method, and the copy in TCRdb shows in-frame clones only, minus some. The sample holds 150,000 to 200,000 clones, about 81% seen once. Sequencing was performed on PBMCs. These TCRs come from a woman in her twenties or thirties in good health and CMV-seronegative. The conserved cysteine and the conserved F or W are not part of the CDR3 here. Fields, in order: CDR3 protein, V gene, J gene, D gene, clone size. D genes are given only for firm matches. Part of the rows lack a size; the others show once, few, many or a class for expanded clones.

ASSQDSQY,TRBV28,TRBJ2-5,-,-
ASSTGTTNTGELF,TRBV10-1,TRBJ2-2,-,-
ASSDPRGTGELF,TRBV10-1,TRBJ2-2,TRBD2,-
ASSPVGQVRTVY,TRBV5-4,TRBJ2-5,TRBD1,-
ASSQELVGQETQY,TRBV4-2,TRBJ2-5,-,-
ASSVPPYIDSYNEQF,TRBV9,TRBJ2-1,-,-
ASSPPLAVSTDTQY,TRBV10-2,TRBJ2-3,-,-
ASSAGHFYGYT,TRBV19,TRBJ1-2,-,-
ASSPKGGPGQPQH,TRBV18,TRBJ1-5,-,-
ASSKRGSAGIPYEQY,TRBV21-1,TRBJ2-7,-,-
ASSLSGRVTYEQY,TRBV28,TRBJ2-7,-,-
AWSVRTSGLMAAKNIQY,TRBV30,TRBJ2-4,TRBD2,-
ASSSDGDYGYT,TRBV5-1,TRBJ1-2,-,-
ASSDSRTGGNEQY,TRBV25-1,TRBJ2-7,TRBD1,few
AIRQTSGLANTDTQY,TRBV10-3,TRBJ2-3,TRBD2,few
ASSLAGGPYEQY,TRBV27,TRBJ2-7,TRBD2,once
ASSETPGGSYEQY,TRBV6-1,TRBJ2-7,-,-
ASSIEGASGQPQH,TRBV19,TRBJ1-5,-,-
ASSSGIGWTSNQPQH,TRBV11-2,TRBJ1-5,-,few
SVEAGQTPGTQY,TRBV29-1,TRBJ2-5,TRBD1,-
ASSLSSGFRNEKLF,TRBV11-2,TRBJ1-4,-,once
ASRRGTEQF,TRBV5-1,TRBJ2-1,-,-
ASSLAGGFGTF,TRBV5-6,TRBJ1-1,-,-
ASSLREGLADTQY,TRBV7-8,TRBJ2-3,TRBD2,-
ATSRDISANYGYT,TRBV15,TRBJ1-2,-,-
ASSMIPGHLYEQY,TRBV19,TRBJ2-7,-,-
ASSSPGDLGYEQY,TRBV27,TRBJ2-7,-,-
ASSVASSYEQY,TRBV9,TRBJ2-7,-,-
ASSQSGLIYEQY,TRBV4-1,TRBJ2-7,-,-
ASRAQVSGELF,TRBV7-9,TRBJ2-2,-,many
ASSLTSGSYNEQF,TRBV11-1,TRBJ2-1,TRBD2,once
ASSMKHAGYEQY,TRBV7-9,TRBJ2-7,-,once
SVSGGATEAF,TRBV29-1,TRBJ1-1,TRBD1,-
ASGQGGTEAF,TRBV5-1,TRBJ1-1,-,once
ASRSRMYGYT,TRBV2,TRBJ1-2,-,-
ASRALEKAF,TRBV28,TRBJ1-1,-,-
ASSERQGGTEAF,TRBV5-1,TRBJ1-1,TRBD1,-
ASGTGREPGNEQF,TRBV11-3,TRBJ2-1,TRBD2,-
ASSPSRDEQF,TRBV18,TRBJ2-1,-,-
ASFLSDTQY,TRBV27,TRBJ2-3,-,many
ATSRGGQAGPLDTIY,TRBV15,TRBJ1-3,TRBD1,-
ASNRDRETQY,TRBV13,TRBJ2-5,TRBD1,-
ASSLGTATNEKLF,TRBV4-1,TRBJ1-4,TRBD1,-